Below, 23 T cell receptor beta chains from the same sample are listed, as sequenced in a study of OX40 agonist ivuxolimab in advanced cancers. Libraries were prepared by immunoSEQ multiplex PCR; TCRdb keeps only in-frame clonotypes and omits some of them. The sample records 25,000 to 35,000 clones, 70% to 90% being singletons. The starting material was CD4+ or CD8+ T cells sorted from blood, obtained in a trial of the OX40 agonist ivuxolimab. The source is an adult with an advanced solid tumor such as melanoma, head and neck, liver or kidney cancer.

The rearrangement uses TRBV23-1 and TRBJ1-3; no reliable D call. TRBV23-1 is an open reading frame whose function is uncertain. V shed 0 bases and J shed 0 bases, with 12 bases lying between them. This CDR3 spans 17 amino acids. The CDR3 coding sequence is TGCGCCAGCAGTCAATCCGGGCGTTCGAGCTCTGGAAACACCATATATTTT. Amino acids: CASSQSGRSSSGNTIYF.

This chain uses TRBV11-2 with TRBJ1-2, with 7 bases matching TRBD1. The CDR3 covers 17 residues. Germline CDR1 reads SGHAT; CDR2 reads FQNNGV. V dropped 5 bases and J dropped 8; count of bases not matched to a gene: 20. In DNA, the CDR3 is TGTGCCAGCAGCCCACAGTCGGGGGTATTGGAAGGGGGCGGCTACACCTTC. Protein: CASSPQSGVLEGGGYTF. The full variable domain, in which reference TRBV11-2 and TRBJ1-2 provide the parts outside the CDR3, is EAGVAQSPRYKIIEKRQSVAFWCNPISGHATLYWYQQILGQGPKLLIQFQNNGVVDDSQLPKDRFSAERLKGVDSTLKIQPAKLEDSAVYLCASSPQSGVLEGGGYTFGSGTRLTVV.

The V call is TRBV2, the J call TRBJ2-7; the match to TRBD2 covers 11 bases. V was pared by 5 bases and J by 3 bases, with 6 bases of the junction left unmatched. The CDR3 has 15 residues. CDR1 is SNHLY and CDR2 is FYNNEI in the germline V gene. The CDR3 reads CASSFLAGGVYEQYF. Here the CDR3 DNA reads TGTGCCAGCAGTTTCCTAGCGGGGGGTGTCTACGAGCAGTACTTC.

The chain carries TRBV27 and TRBJ1-6, with D unresolved. The germline gives CDR1 MNHEY, CDR2 SMNVEV (reference sequence). The CDR3 contains 19 residues. V was trimmed by 2 bases and J by 0 bases, leaving 17 bases between them. The CDR3 sequence: CASSLEVGNIGSYNSPLHF. The CDR3 nucleotides are TGTGCCAGCAGTTTAGAGGTGGGGAACATTGGCTCCTATAATTCACCCCTCCACTTT.

The chain is built from TRBV27 and TRBJ2-1, with 8 nucleotides matching TRBD1. CDR3 size: 14 residues. In germline, CDR1 is MNHEY, CDR2 SMNVEV (reference sequence). J gave up 6 bases and V 5 bases, and 6 bases lay outside the gene matches. This CDR3 reads CASSPGTGGNEQFF. The CDR3 DNA is TGTGCCAGCAGTCCTGGTACAGGGGGCAATGAGCAGTTCTTC.

The rearrangement links TRBV11-2 to TRBJ1-6; no reliable D call. CDR3 size: 17 residues. Germline values: CDR1 SGHAT, CDR2 FQNNGV. The V and J ends lost 3 bases and 0 bases respectively, with 12 bases between them. The CDR3 here is CASSLWAPSSYNSPLHF. CDR3 in DNA: TGTGCCAGCAGCTTGTGGGCTCCTTCCTCCTATAATTCACCCCTCCACTTT.

The chain has TRBV27 and TRBJ1-5, with D perhaps TRBD1 (5 bases). V lost 6 bases and J lost 4, with 10 bases in between. The germline gives CDR1 MNHEY, CDR2 SMNVEV (reference sequence). This CDR3 comprises 13 residues. CDR3 amino acids: CASSLDRNQPQHF. CDR3 coding DNA: TGTGCCAGCAGCCTTGACAGAAATCAGCCCCAGCATTTT.

This chain uses TRBV6-5 with TRBJ1-2; D is uncertain. V lost 5 bases, J lost 5 bases, and 12 bases lay in between. The CDR3 is 13 amino acids. Looked up from germline, CDR1 is MNHEY and CDR2 is SVGAGI. CDR3 bases: TGTGCCAGCAGTAGACAACGGGCATATGGCTACACCTTC. Protein: CASSRQRAYGYTF.

The chain recombines TRBV27 with TRBJ1-5; unclear D gene. Germline values: CDR1 MNHEY, CDR2 SMNVEV (reference sequence). CDR3 length: 17 residues. V shed 5 bases and J shed 2 bases, with 19 bases lying between them. CDR3 loop: CASSPLDLVAGNQPQHF. In DNA, the CDR3 is TGTGCCAGCAGTCCGCTCGACCTAGTCGCGGGCAATCAGCCCCAGCATTTT.

This chain connects TRBV27 to TRBJ2-3, with 8 bases that match TRBD2. The CDR3 is 16 residues long. The trim removed 9 bases at V and 0 bases at J, leaving 11 bases unmatched. CDR1 and CDR2 (germline): MNHEY, SMNVEV (reference sequence). The CDR3 bases are TGTGCCAGTACAGCGGGGGACAAACCTAGCACAGATACGCAGTATTTT. It encodes CASTAGDKPSTDTQYF.

The chain has TRBV19 and TRBJ2-4, with 10 bases matching TRBD1. V gave up 2 bases and J gave up 8 bases; unmatched junction bases: 15. The CDR3 is 18 amino acids. Per the germline V gene, CDR1 is LNHDA and CDR2 is SQIVND (reference sequence). The CDR3 region is CASSIKFWDRGWWDIQYF. The DNA for the CDR3 is TGTGCCAGTAGTATAAAGTTTTGGGACAGGGGTTGGTGGGACATTCAGTACTTC.

The chain recombines TRBV11-1 with TRBJ2-2, with TRBD1 matching over 7 bases. Trimming removed 3 bases from V and 3 bases from J; junction bases left unmatched: 4. Germline V gives CDR1 SGHAT, CDR2 FQDESV (reference sequence). CDR3 length equals 15 residues. This chain's CDR3 is CASSFRTGDTGELFF. The CDR3 DNA follows: TGTGCCAGCAGCTTCCGGACAGGCGACACCGGGGAGCTGTTTTTT.

CDR3: CASFRGYDNEQFF. In nucleotides, the CDR3 is TGTGCCAGTTTTCGGGGGTATGACAATGAGCAGTTCTTC. The chain links TRBV27 to TRBJ2-1; possible D gene TRBD2, 6 bases. Germline CDR1 is MNHEY and CDR2 is SMNVEV (reference sequence). The CDR3 runs 13 residues. Trimming took off 9 bases at V and 5 bases at J, with 14 bases between the two ends.

This rearrangement joins TRBV5-4 to TRBJ2-7, with 7 bases aligning to TRBD2. CDR1 is SGHNT, CDR2 YYREEE, per germline (reference sequence). The V gene end was trimmed by 5 bases and the J gene end by 0 bases; junction bases not matched to a gene: 5. CDR3 length: 14 residues. The CDR3 sequence: CASSFGGSSYEQYF. The CDR3, as DNA: TGTGCCAGCAGTTTCGGGGGGAGCTCCTACGAGCAGTACTTC.

Written as DNA, the CDR3 is TGTGCCAGCTCACCCTGGACAGAGAACACTGAAGCTTTCTTT. Its protein is CASSPWTENTEAFF. The J gene is TRBJ1-1, the V gene TRBV18; a weak D match, TRBD1 (6 bases). V shed 3 bases and J shed 1 base, with 9 bases lying between them. This CDR3 is 14 amino acids long. Germline values: CDR1 KGHSH, CDR2 LQKENI.

This clone showed up just a few times. J is TRBJ2-7 and V is TRBV15, with D unclear. Germline loops: CDR1 LNHNV, CDR2 YYDKDF (reference sequence). The CDR3 runs to 13 residues. Trimming left V 3 bases short and J 0 bases short, with 6 bases between. Here the CDR3 DNA reads TGTGCCACCAGCAGGACTGACTCCTACGAGCAGTACTTC. Amino acids: CATSRTDSYEQYF.

DNA of the CDR3: TGTGCCAGCAGCCCCCTACTAGCGGGGACCACAGATACGCAGTATTTT. Protein sequence: CASSPLLAGTTDTQYF. The gene calls are TRBV5-4 and TRBJ2-3, with 10 bases aligning to TRBD2. The V and J ends lost 4 bases and 2 bases, in that order; junction bases with no gene match: 7. CDR1 and CDR2 from the germline V gene are SGHNT and YYREEE (reference sequence). The CDR3 consists of 16 residues.

The genes are TRBV6-5 and TRBJ2-7, with D hard to call. V lost 1 base and J 7 bases, leaving 11 bases between the germline ends. The CDR3 totals 13 residues. Germline loops: CDR1 MNHEY, CDR2 SVGAGI. CDR3: CASSYWGGKEQYF. The CDR3 DNA follows: TGTGCCAGCAGTTACTGGGGTGGTAAAGAGCAGTACTTC.

V is TRBV7-9 and J is TRBJ1-2; D gene unclear. CDR3 length equals 14 residues. V shed 1 base and J shed 3 bases, with 9 bases lying between them. CDR1 SEHNR and CDR2 FQNEAQ come from the germline V gene (reference sequence). The DNA for the CDR3 is TGTGCCAGCAGCTTAGTCCAAACAGACTATGGCTACACCTTC. It codes for CASSLVQTDYGYTF.

There are a few counts of this clone. The chain combines TRBV28 with TRBJ1-2; D perhaps matches TRBD1 (6 bases). Trimming pared 4 bases from V and 8 bases from J, leaving 11 bases between. The CDR3 loop spans 12 amino acids. Germline V gene data show CDR1 as MDHEN and CDR2 as SYDVKM. CDR3 residues: CASSSRGLGYTF. The CDR3 region has the DNA TGTGCCAGCAGTTCCAGGGGCCTGGGCTACACCTTC.

This clone occurred once. The chain employs TRBV6-5 and TRBJ1-1, with 12 bases lining up with TRBD1. After removal of 5 bases from V and 3 bases from J, the junction contained 4 bases not matched to a gene. Germline V lookup: CDR1 MNHEY, CDR2 SVGAGI. The CDR3 consists of 15 residues. This CDR3 is CASSGTGGRDTEAFF. The CDR3 DNA is TGTGCCAGCAGTGGGACAGGGGGCCGGGACACTGAAGCTTTCTTT.

This chain joins TRBV27 and TRBJ2-7; TRBD1 might be the D (5 bases). The CDR3 length is 14 residues. CDR1 and CDR2 (germline): MNHEY, SMNVEV (reference sequence). The V end lost 5 bases, the J end lost 6 bases, and 17 bases lay between the germline ends. In DNA, the CDR3 is TGTGCCAGCAGTCACACAGCAAGGGGCTCCGAGCAGTACTTC. Translation: CASSHTARGSEQYF.

V and J are TRBV18 and TRBJ2-3; D is unresolved. This CDR3 region has 11 residues. Per the germline V gene, CDR1 is KGHSH and CDR2 is LQKENI. Trimming shortened V by 6 bases and J by 2 bases, and 3 bases separated the two germline ends. Here the CDR3 reads CASSYTDTQYF. CDR3 DNA: TGTGCCAGCTCGTACACAGATACGCAGTATTTT.